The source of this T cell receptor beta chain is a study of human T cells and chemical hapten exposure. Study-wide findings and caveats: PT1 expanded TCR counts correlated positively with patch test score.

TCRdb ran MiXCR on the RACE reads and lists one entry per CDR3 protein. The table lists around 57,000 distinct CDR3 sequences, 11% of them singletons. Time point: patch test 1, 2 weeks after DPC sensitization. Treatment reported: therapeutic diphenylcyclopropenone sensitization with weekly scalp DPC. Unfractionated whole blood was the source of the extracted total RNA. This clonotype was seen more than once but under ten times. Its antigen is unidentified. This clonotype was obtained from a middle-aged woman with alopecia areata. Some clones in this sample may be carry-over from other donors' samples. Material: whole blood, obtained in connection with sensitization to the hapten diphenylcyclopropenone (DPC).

The CDR3 bases are TGTGCCAGCAGTTTCGGGCGTGGGGAGACCCAGTACTTC. It is translated as CASSFGRGETQYF. The chain is built from TRBV27 and TRBJ2-5; D not certain. This CDR3 spans 13 amino acids. Trimming took 3 bases from V and 5 from J, leaving 10 bases between them. The germline V gene encodes CDR1 MNHEY and CDR2 SMNVEV (reference sequence).